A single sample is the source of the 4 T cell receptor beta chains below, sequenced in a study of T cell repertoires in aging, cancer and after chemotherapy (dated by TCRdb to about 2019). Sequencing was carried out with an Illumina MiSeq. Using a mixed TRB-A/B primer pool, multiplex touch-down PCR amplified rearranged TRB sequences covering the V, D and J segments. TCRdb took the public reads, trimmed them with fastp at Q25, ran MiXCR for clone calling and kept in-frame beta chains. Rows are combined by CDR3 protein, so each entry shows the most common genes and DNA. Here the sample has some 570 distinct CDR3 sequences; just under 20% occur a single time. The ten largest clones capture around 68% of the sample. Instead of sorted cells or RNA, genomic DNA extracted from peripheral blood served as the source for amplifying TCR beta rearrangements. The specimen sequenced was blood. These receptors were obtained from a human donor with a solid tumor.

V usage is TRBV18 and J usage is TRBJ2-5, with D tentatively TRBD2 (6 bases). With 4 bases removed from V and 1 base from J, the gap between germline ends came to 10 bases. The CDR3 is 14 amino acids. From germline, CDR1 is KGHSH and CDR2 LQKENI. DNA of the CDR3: TGTGCCAGCTCACTAGCGGACCCCCAAGAGACCCAGTACTTC. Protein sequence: CASSLADPQETQYF.

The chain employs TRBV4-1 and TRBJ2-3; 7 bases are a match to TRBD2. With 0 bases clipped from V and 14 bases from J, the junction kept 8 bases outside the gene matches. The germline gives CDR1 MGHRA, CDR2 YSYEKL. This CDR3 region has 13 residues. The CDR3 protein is CASSQDLAGEGYF. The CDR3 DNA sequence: TGCGCCAGCAGCCAAGATCTAGCTGGGGAGGGGTATTTT.

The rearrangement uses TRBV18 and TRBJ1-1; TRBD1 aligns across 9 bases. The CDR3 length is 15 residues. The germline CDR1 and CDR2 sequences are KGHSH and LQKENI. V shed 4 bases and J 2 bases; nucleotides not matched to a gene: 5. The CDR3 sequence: CASSHRTGENTEAFF. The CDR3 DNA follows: TGTGCCAGCTCACACCGGACAGGGGAAAACACTGAAGCTTTCTTT.

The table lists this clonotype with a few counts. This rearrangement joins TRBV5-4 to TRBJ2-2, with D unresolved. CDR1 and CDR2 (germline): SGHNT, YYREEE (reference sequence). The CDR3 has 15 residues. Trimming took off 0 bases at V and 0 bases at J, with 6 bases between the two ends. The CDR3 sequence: CASSLGAANTGELFF. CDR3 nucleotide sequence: TGTGCCAGCAGCTTGGGGGCGGCGAACACCGGGGAGCTGTTTTTT.